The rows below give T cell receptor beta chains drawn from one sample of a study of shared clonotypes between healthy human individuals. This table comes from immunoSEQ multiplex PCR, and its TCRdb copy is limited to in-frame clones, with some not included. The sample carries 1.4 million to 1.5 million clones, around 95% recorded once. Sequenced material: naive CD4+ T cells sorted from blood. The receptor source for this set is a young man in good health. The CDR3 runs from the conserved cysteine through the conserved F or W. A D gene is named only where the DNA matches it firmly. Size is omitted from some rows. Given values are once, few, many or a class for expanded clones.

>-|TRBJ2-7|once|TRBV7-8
TGTGCCAGCAGCTTAGAGACTAGCTCCTACGAGCAGTACTTC
CASSLETSSYEQYF
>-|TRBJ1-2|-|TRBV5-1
TGCGCCAGCAGCTTGGGGCAGACAGGAGGCGGCTACACCTTC
CASSLGQTGGGYTF
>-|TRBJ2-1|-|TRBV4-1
TGCGCCAGCAGCCAAGAACGGACCCAAGGACGCAATGAGCAGTTCTTC
CASSQERTQGRNEQFF
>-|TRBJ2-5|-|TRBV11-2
TGTGCCAGCAGCTTAGATCGGGTCAAATGGCCTCAGTACTTC
CASSLDRVKWPQYF
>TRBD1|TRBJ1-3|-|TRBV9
TGTGCCAGCAGCGCTGGCGTTACAGGGGCTGGTGGAAACACCATATATTTT
CASSAGVTGAGGNTIYF
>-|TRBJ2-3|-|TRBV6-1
TGTGCCAGCAGTGAAGCACGGGGCTTCGTTACGCAGTATTTT
CASSEARGFVTQYF
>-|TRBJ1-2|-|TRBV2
TGTGCCAGTCTTCCTGGCCGCGGGACTAACTATGGCTACACCTTC
CASLPGRGTNYGYTF
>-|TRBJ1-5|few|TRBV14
TGTGCCAGCAGCCAAGGGGATAGCAATCAGCCCCAGCATTTT
CASSQGDSNQPQHF
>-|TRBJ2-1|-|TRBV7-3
TGTGCCAGCAGCTTAACCGGGGATTGGTACAATGAGCAGTTCTTC
CASSLTGDWYNEQFF
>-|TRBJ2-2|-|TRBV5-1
TGCGCCAGCTCGGACGGATACACCGGGGAGCTGTTTTTT
CASSDGYTGELFF
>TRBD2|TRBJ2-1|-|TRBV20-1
TGCAGTGCTACTAGCGGGAGTACTCCCTTCTTC
CSATSGSTPFF
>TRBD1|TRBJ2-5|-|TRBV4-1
TGCGCCAGCAGCCAGGGACAGGGACTTTACGAGACCCAGTACTTC
CASSQGQGLYETQYF
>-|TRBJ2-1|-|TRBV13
TGTGCCAGCAGCCCCACTGGCCCACATGAGCAGTTCTTC
CASSPTGPHEQFF
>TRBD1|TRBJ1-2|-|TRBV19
TGTGCCAGTAGTGGACGACAGGGCGCTAACTATGGCTACACCTTC
CASSGRQGANYGYTF
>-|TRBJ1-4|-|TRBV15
TGTGCCACCAGCAGAGATCGGGATACAGGGTTTGAAAAACTGTTTTTT
CATSRDRDTGFEKLFF
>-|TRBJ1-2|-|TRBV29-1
TGCAGCGTCCTAGTGACACTTAACTATGGCTACACCTTC
CSVLVTLNYGYTF
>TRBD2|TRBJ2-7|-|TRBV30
TGTGCCTGGAGTAACGGACTAGCTGGCGAGCAGTACTTC
CAWSNGLAGEQYF
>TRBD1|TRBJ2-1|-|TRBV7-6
TGTGCCAGCAGCTTAGCCGGACAGGGGGTCTACAATGAGCAGTTCTTC
CASSLAGQGVYNEQFF
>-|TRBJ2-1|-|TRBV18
TGTGCCAGCTCACCATTACAGGAGGGATACTACAATGAGCAGTTCTTC
CASSPLQEGYYNEQFF
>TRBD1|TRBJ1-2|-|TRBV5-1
TGCGCCAGCAGCTTCGGGACAGGAGTTGGCTACACCTTC
CASSFGTGVGYTF
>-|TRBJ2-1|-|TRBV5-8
TGTGCCAGCAGCTTGGCCCTAGCGAGCGATGAGCAGTTCTTC
CASSLALASDEQFF
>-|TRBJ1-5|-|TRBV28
TGTGCCAGCAGTTTTAAAATCGCCGGGACCCAGACAGGTCTTCGCAATCGGCCCCAGCATTTT
CASSFKIAGTQTGLRNRPQHF
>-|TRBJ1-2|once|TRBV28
TGTGCCAGCAGTCCCTACGCCCGAAACTATGGCTACACCTTC
CASSPYARNYGYTF
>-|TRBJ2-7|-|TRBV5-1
TGCGCCAGCAGCGTATTGGGCACTTACGAGCAGTACTTC
CASSVLGTYEQYF
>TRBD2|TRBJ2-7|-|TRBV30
TGTGCCTGGAGTGTTATAGCGGGTTACTCCTACGAGCAGTACTTC
CAWSVIAGYSYEQYF
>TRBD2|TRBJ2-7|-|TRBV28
TGTGCCAGCAGTTCCCCTAGCGGCACCTACGAGCAGTACTTC
CASSSPSGTYEQYF
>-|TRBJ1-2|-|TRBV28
TGTGCCAGCAGCTCGATGAGGGCAGACACTAACTATGGCTACACCTTC
CASSSMRADTNYGYTF
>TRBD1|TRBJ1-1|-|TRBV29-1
TGCAGCGCTGACAGGGGTTCGAACACTGAAGCTTTCTTT
CSADRGSNTEAFF
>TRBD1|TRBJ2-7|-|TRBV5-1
TGCGCCAGCAGCTTAGAACCCGGGACAGGGGGCGGCTTAGGGCAGTACTTC
CASSLEPGTGGGLGQYF
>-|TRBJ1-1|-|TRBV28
TGTGCCAGCATCGCCGGGGGGAGTTGGACTGAAGCTTTCTTT
CASIAGGSWTEAFF
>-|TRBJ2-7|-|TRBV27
TGTGCCAGCAGTTCCCCAAGAAAGAGCGGACACTTCTACGAGCAGTACTTC
CASSSPRKSGHFYEQYF
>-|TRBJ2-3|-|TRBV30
TGTGCCTGGAGTAGAAACAGGGTTACAGATACGCAGTATTTT
CAWSRNRVTDTQYF
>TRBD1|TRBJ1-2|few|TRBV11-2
TGTGCCAGCAGCTTAGGGACAGGGGCCTGGGGCTACACCTTC
CASSLGTGAWGYTF
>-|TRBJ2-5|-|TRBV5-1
TGCGCCAGCAGTCTCGATAGCGACGGGACCCAGTACTTC
CASSLDSDGTQYF
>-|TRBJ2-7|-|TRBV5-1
TGCGCCAGCAGGACAGGTGCCTACGAGCAGTACTTC
CASRTGAYEQYF
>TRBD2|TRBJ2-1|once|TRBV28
TGTGCCAGCAGTCAACATAGCGGGAGAAGGTACAATGAGCAGTTCTTC
CASSQHSGRRYNEQFF
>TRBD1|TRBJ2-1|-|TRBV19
TGTGCCAGTAGGGACAGGGGTAAGGGTGAGCAGTTCTTC
CASRDRGKGEQFF
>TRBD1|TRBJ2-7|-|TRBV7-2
TGTGCCAGCAGCTTAGGACAGGGGAACTCCTACGAGCAGTACTTC
CASSLGQGNSYEQYF
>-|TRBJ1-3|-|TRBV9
TGTGCCAGCAGCGTAGCGGGAACAGGGACTGGAAACACCATATATTTT
CASSVAGTGTGNTIYF
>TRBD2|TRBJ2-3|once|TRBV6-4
TGTGCCAGCAGTCGCGGGAGGGCCGGGGCAGATACGCAGTATTTT
CASSRGRAGADTQYF
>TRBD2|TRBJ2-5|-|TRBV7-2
TGTGCCAGCAGTTCGGGACTAGCGGGCGTGGAGACCCAGTACTTC
CASSSGLAGVETQYF
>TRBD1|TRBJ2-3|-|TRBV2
TGTGCCAGCAGTGCACAGGGGGCATCAGATACGCAGTATTTT
CASSAQGASDTQYF
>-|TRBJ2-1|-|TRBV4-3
TGCGCCAGCAGCCAGGGGGCTTACTACAATGAGCAGTTCTTC
CASSQGAYYNEQFF
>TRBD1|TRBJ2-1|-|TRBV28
TGTGCCAGCAGTTTAGTGGGACAGCGCCCAAATGAGCAGTTCTTC
CASSLVGQRPNEQFF
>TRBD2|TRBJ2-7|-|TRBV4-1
TGCGCCAGCACAACCCGAGCGGGACCCTTATACGAGCAGTACTTC
CASTTRAGPLYEQYF
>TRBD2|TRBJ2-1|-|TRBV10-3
TGTGCCATCAGTGAGTGGCGGGAGGGCGCCCACAATGAGCAGTTCTTC
CAISEWREGAHNEQFF
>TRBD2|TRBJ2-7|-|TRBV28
TGTGCCAGCAGTTTCATTCTGACTAGCGGCTCCTACGAGCAGTACTTC
CASSFILTSGSYEQYF
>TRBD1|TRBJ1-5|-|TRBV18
TGTGCCAGCTCGGGACAGGCGAATCAGCCCCAGCATTTT
CASSGQANQPQHF
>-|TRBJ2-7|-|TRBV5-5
TGTGCCAGCAGCTCAACAGGGAGATGGGACGAGCAGTACTTC
CASSSTGRWDEQYF
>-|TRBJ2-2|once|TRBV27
TGTGCCAGCAGTTTGGCGGGTGGGGAGCTGTTTTTT
CASSLAGGELFF
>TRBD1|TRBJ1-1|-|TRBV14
TGTGCCAGCAGCCCAACCAGGGGGCAAAACACTGAAGCTTTCTTT
CASSPTRGQNTEAFF
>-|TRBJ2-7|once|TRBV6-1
TGTGCCAGCAGTCATACTAGCACCTACGAGCAGTACTTC
CASSHTSTYEQYF
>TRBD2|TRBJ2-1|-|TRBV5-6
TGTGCCAGCAGCCGAAGACTAGCGGGAGGATCTGCTGAGCAGTTCTTC
CASSRRLAGGSAEQFF
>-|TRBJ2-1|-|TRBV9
TGTGCCAGCAGCGTAGGTGTTAGCGGTCCTGTAAGCGGTTACAATGAGCAGTTCTTC
CASSVGVSGPVSGYNEQFF
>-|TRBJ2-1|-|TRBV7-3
TGTGCCAGCAGCTCCCTCCCGCAAGGGGCTTACAATGAGCAGTTCTTC
CASSSLPQGAYNEQFF
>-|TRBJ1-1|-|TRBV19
TGTGCCAGTACCCTATTCGGGCAGCTTGAAGCTTTCTTT
CASTLFGQLEAFF
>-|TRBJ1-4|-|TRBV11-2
TGTGCCAGCAGCTTAATTGCGGGGTCGGGTGAAAAACTGTTTTTT
CASSLIAGSGEKLFF
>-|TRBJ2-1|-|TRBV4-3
TGCGCCAGCAGCCAGGACCCGGGGGGCTTCTCCTACAATGAGCAGTTCTTC
CASSQDPGGFSYNEQFF
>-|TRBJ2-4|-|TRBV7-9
TGTGCCAGCAGCTTAGTGGGGAGACGACTAGCCAAAAACATTCAGTACTTC
CASSLVGRRLAKNIQYF
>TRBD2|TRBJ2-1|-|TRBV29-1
TGCAGCGTTGAAGCCGGGGGGTTTGAGCTTCGTCGTGAGCAGTTCTTC
CSVEAGGFELRREQFF